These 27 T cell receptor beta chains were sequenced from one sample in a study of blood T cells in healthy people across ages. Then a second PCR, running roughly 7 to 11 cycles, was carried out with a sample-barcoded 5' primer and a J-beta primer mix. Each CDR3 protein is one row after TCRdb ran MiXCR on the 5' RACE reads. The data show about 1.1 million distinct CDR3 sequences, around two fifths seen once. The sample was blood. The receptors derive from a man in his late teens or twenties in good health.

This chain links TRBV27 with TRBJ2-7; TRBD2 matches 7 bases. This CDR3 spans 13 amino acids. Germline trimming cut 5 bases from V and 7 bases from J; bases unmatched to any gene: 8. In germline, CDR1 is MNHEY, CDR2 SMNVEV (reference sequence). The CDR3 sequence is CASSPGGSDEQYF. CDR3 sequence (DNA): TGTGCCAGCAGTCCCGGGGGGTCCGATGAGCAGTACTTC.

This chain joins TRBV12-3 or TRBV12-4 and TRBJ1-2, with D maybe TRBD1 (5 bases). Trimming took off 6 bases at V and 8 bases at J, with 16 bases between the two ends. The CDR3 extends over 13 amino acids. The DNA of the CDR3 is TGTGCCAGCAGCGCCCCAGGGACTGTGGGCTACACCTTC. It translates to CASSAPGTVGYTF.

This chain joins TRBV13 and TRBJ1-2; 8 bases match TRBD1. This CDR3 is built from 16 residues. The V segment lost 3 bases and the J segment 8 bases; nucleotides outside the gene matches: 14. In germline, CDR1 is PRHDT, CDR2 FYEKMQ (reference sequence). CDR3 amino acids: CASSLALDREIWGYTF. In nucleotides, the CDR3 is TGTGCCAGCAGCTTGGCTTTGGACAGGGAGATATGGGGCTACACCTTC.

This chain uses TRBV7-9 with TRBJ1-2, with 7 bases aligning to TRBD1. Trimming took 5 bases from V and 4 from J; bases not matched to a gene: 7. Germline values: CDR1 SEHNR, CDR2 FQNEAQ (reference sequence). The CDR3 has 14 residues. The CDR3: CASSVTGASYGYTF. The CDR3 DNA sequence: TGTGCCAGCAGCGTTACAGGGGCGTCCTATGGCTACACCTTC.

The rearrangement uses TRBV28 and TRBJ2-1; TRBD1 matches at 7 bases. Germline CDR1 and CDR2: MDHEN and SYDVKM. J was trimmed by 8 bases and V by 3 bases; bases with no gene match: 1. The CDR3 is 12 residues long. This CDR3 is CASSFDRDEQFF. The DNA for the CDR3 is TGTGCCAGCAGTTTTGACAGGGATGAGCAGTTCTTC.

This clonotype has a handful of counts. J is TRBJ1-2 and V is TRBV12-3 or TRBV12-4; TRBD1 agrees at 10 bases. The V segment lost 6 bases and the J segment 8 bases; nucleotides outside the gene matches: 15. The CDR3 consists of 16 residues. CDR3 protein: CASSQTLGQGNSGYTF. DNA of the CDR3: TGTGCCAGCAGCCAAACCCTGGGACAGGGGAATAGCGGCTACACCTTC.

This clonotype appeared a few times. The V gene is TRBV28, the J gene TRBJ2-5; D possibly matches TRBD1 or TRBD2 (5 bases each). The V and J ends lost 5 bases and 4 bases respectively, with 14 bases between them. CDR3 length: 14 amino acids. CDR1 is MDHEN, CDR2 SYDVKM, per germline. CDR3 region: CASSPPGAGETQYF. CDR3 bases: TGTGCCAGCAGTCCCCCCGGGGCGGGAGAGACCCAGTACTTC.

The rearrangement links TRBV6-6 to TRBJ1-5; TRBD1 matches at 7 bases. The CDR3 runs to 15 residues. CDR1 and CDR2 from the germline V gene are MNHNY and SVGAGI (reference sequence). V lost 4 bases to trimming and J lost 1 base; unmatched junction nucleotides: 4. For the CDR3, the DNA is TGTGCCAGCAGTTCCGAAGGGGGCAGCAATCAGCCCCAGCATTTT. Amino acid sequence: CASSSEGGSNQPQHF.

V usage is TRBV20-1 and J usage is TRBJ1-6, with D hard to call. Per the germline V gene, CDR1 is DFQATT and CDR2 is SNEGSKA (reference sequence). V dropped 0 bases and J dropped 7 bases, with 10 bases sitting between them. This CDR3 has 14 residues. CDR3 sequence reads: CSARDAASNSPLHF. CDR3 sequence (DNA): TGCAGTGCTAGAGACGCGGCCTCAAATTCACCCCTCCACTTT.

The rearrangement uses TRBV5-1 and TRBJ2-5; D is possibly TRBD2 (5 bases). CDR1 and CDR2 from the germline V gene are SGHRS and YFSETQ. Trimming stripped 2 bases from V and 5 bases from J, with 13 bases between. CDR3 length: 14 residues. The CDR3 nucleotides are TGCGCCAGCAGCTTCGACTATACATCGGAGACCCAGTACTTC. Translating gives CASSFDYTSETQYF.

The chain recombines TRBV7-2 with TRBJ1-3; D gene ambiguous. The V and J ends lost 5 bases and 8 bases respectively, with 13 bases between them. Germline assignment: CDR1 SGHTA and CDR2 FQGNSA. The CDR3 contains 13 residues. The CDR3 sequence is CASSRGLSDTIYF. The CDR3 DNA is TGTGCCAGCAGCAGAGGGTTGTCCGACACCATATATTTT.

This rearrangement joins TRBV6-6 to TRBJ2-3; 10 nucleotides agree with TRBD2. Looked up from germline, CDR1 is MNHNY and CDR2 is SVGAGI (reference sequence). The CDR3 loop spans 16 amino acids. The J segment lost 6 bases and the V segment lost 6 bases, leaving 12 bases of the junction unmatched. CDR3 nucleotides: TGTGCCAGCAGCCCCCCTATGGGACTAGCGAGGGATACGCAGTATTTT. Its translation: CASSPPMGLARDTQYF.

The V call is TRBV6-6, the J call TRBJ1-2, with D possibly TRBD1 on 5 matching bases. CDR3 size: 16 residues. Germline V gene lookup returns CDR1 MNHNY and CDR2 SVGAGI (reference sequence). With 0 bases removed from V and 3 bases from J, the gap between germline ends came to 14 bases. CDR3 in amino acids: CASSYSSIDSHYGYTF. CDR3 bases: TGTGCCAGCAGTTACTCGAGTATCGACAGCCACTATGGCTACACCTTC.

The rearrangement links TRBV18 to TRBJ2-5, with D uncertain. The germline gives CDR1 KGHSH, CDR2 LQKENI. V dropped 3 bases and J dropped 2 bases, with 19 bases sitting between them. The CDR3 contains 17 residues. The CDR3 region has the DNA TGTGCCAGCTCACCCCTTTCCCGGCAGGACCCTCAAGAGACCCAGTACTTC. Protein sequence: CASSPLSRQDPQETQYF.

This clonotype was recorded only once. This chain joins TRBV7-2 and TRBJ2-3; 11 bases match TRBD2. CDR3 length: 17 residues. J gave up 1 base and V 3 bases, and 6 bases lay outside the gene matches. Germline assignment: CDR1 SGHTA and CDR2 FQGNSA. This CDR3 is CASSFVAGGGGTDTQYF. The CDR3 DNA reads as TGTGCCAGCAGCTTTGTAGCGGGGGGGGGTGGCACAGATACGCAGTATTTT.

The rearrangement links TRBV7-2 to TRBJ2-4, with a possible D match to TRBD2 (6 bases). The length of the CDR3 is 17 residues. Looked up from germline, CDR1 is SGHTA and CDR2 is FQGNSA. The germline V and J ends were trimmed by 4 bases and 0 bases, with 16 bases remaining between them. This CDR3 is CASSSSHGGLAKNIQYF. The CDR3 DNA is TGTGCCAGCAGCTCATCCCACGGGGGATTAGCCAAAAACATTCAGTACTTC.

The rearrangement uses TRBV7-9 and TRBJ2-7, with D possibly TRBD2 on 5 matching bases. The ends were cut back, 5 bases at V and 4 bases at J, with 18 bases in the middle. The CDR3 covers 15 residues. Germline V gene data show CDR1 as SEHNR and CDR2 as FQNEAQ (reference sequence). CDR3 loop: CASSESDTGLYEQYF. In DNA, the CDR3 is TGTGCCAGCAGCGAAAGCGATACGGGGTTATACGAGCAGTACTTC.

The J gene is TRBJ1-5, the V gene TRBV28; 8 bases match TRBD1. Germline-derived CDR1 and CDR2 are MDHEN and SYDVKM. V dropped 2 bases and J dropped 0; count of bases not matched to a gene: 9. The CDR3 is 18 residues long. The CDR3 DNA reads TGTGCCAGCAGTTTACATCGACAGGGGTCGCGTAGCAATCAGCCCCAGCATTTT. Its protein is CASSLHRQGSRSNQPQHF. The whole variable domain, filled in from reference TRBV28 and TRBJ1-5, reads DVKVTQSSRYLVKRTGEKVFLECVQDMDHENMFWYRQDPGLGLRLIYFSYDVKMKEKGDIPEGYSVSREKKERFSLILESASTNQTSMYLCASSLHRQGSRSNQPQHFGDGTRLSIL.

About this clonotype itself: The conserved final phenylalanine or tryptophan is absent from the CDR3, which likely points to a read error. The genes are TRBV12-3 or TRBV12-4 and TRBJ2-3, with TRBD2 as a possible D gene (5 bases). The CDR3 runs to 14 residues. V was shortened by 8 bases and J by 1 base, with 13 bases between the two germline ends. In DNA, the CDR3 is TGTGCCAGCGCACTGGCGCGGGGCACAGATACGCAGTATTCT. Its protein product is CASALARGTDTQYS.

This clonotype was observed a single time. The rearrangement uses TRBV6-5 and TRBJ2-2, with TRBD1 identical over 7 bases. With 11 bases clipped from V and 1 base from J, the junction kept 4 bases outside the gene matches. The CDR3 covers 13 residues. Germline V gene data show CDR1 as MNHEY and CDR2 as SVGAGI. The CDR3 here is CAVGTVNTGELFF. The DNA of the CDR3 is TGTGCCGTCGGGACAGTGAACACCGGGGAGCTGTTTTTT.

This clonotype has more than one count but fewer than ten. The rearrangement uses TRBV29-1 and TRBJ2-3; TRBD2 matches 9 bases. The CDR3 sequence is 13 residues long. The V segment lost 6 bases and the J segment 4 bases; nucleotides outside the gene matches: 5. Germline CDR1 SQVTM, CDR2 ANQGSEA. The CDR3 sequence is CSVLAGAADTQYF. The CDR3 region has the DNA TGCAGCGTGTTAGCGGGGGCGGCAGATACGCAGTATTTT.

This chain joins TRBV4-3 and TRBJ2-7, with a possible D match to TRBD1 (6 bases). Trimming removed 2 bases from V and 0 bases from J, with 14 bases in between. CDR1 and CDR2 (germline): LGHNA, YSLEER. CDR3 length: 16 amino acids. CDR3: CASSQLQGRSSYEQYF. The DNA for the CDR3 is TGCGCCAGCAGCCAATTACAGGGCCGAAGCTCCTACGAGCAGTACTTC.

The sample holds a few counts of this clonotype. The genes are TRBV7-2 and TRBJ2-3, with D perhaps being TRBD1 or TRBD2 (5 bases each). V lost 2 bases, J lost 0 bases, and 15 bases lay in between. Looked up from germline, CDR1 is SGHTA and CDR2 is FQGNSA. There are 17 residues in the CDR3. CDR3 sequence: CASSLRGRHVSTDTQYF. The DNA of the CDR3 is TGTGCCAGCAGCTTACGGGGCCGACACGTTAGCACAGATACGCAGTATTTT.

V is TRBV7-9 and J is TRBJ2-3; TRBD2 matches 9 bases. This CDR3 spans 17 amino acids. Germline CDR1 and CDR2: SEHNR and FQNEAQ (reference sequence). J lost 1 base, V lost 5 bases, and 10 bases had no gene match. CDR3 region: CASSSVLAGPGTDTQYF. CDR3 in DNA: TGTGCCAGCAGCAGCGTGCTAGCGGGACCCGGCACAGATACGCAGTATTTT.

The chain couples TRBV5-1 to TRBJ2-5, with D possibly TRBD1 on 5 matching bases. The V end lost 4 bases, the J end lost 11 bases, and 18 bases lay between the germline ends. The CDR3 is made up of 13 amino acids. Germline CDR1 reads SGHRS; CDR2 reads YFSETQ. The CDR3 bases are TGCGCCAGCAGCGTGCTACAGGACAATGAGCAGTACTTC. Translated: CASSVLQDNEQYF.

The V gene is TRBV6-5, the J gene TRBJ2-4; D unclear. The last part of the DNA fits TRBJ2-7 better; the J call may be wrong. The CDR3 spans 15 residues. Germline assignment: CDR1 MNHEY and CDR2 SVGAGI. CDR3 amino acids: CASSESASLLNEQYF. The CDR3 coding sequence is TGTGCCAGCAGCGAGTCTGCCTCTCTCCTAAACGAGCAGTACTTC.

The CDR3 coding sequence is TGTGCCAGCAGCTTAGACCAATTCAATGAGCAGTACTTC. Encoded protein: CASSLDQFNEQYF. The chain has TRBV11-2 and TRBJ2-7; D ambiguous. The CDR3 is 13 residues long. Germline values: CDR1 SGHAT, CDR2 FQNNGV. Trimming took off 0 bases at V and 7 bases at J, with 10 bases between the two ends. Full variable domain (rest looked up from reference TRBV11-2 and TRBJ2-7): EAGVAQSPRYKIIEKRQSVAFWCNPISGHATLYWYQQILGQGPKLLIQFQNNGVVDDSQLPKDRFSAERLKGVDSTLKIQPAKLEDSAVYLCASSLDQFNEQYFGPGTRLTVT.